A single sample is the source of the 21 T cell receptor beta chains below, sequenced in a study of T-cell memory formation after mild COVID-19. TCRdb itself ran the 5' RACE reads through MiXCR, one entry per CDR3 protein. Of over 500,000 distinct CDR3 sequences in the sample, roughly 17% are singletons; the top ten hold about 7.5%. Material: PBMCs or a T cell subset sorted from them (not recorded which). Source of these receptors: an adult woman who had mild COVID-19 (a few samples of this study predate the infection). Cell type and time point are not known.

This clonotype was observed a few times. The chain uses TRBV10-3 and TRBJ2-3; 12 nucleotides align to TRBD2. Germline-derived CDR1 and CDR2 are ENHRY and SYGVKD. The CDR3 covers 15 residues. Germline trimming cut 6 bases from V and 7 bases from J; bases unmatched to any gene: 8. The CDR3 DNA follows: TGTGCCATCAGAGAGACTAGCGGGAGTTGGAATACGCAGTATTTT. This encodes CAIRETSGSWNTQYF.

This clonotype was found a few times. Here the CDR3 DNA reads TGTGCCACCAGTGACCGTTCCGGGACTAGGAATTTTAATGAGCAGTTCTTC. Its translation is CATSDRSGTRNFNEQFF. The chain is built from TRBV24-1 and TRBJ2-1, with 8 bases identical to TRBD2. From germline, CDR1 is KGHDR and CDR2 SFDVKD. J lost 7 bases, V lost 4 bases, and 14 bases had no gene match. This CDR3 has 17 amino acids.

On this clonotype: A read error may produce the germline difference seen at one junction end. The chain links TRBV13 to TRBJ1-2; D is undetermined. The CDR3 totals 15 residues. Germline values: CDR1 PRHDT, CDR2 FYEKMQ (reference sequence). DNA for the CDR3: TGTGCCAGCAGCATAGGACGGAGAGGGAGCTATGGCTACACCTTC. Its protein is CASSIGRRGSYGYTF.

This clonotype was counted many times. As DNA, the CDR3 is TGTGCCAGCAGCTTGCGGGGGGGGCCATACAATGAGCAGTTCTTC. Its translation is CASSLRGGPYNEQFF. The chain combines TRBV27 with TRBJ2-1; 9 bases line up with TRBD2. CDR1 and CDR2 (germline): MNHEY, SMNVEV (reference sequence). With 6 bases clipped from V and 4 bases from J, the junction kept 7 bases outside the gene matches. The CDR3 has 15 residues.

A few counts support this clonotype. This chain connects TRBV5-1 to TRBJ2-2, with 10 bases matching TRBD2. V gave up 0 bases and J gave up 5 bases; unmatched junction bases: 7. Germline V gene data show CDR1 as SGHRS and CDR2 as YFSETQ. This CDR3 region has 17 residues. CDR3 protein: CASSLASGGGGTGELFF. CDR3 in DNA: TGCGCCAGCAGCTTGGCTAGCGGGGGAGGCGGAACCGGGGAGCTGTTTTTT.

V is TRBV11-3 and J is TRBJ1-1; the D gene is possibly TRBD1 (6 bases). V was trimmed by 0 bases and J by 6 bases, leaving 11 bases between them. CDR1 is SGHNT and CDR2 is YENEEA in the germline V gene. The CDR3 has 14 residues. CDR3 region: CASSLDTGLPEAFF. The CDR3 DNA reads TGTGCCAGCAGCTTAGATACAGGGTTACCTGAAGCTTTCTTT.

This clonotype was seen a handful of times. The chain couples TRBV12-3 or TRBV12-4 to TRBJ2-3; D ambiguous. CDR3 size: 14 residues. V was pared by 6 bases and J by 2 bases, with 12 bases between. The CDR3 is CASRTRGHTDTQYF. CDR3 coding DNA: TGTGCCAGCAGAACCCGTGGGCACACAGATACGCAGTATTTT.

This clonotype was found a few times. The chain recombines TRBV24-1 with TRBJ1-2; D ambiguous. Trimming took 4 bases from V and 5 from J, leaving 10 bases between them. Germline loops: CDR1 KGHDR, CDR2 SFDVKD. The CDR3 consists of 13 residues. CDR3 in DNA: TGTGCCACCAGTGACCAGACCCAGTATGGCTACACCTTC. Protein: CATSDQTQYGYTF.

This clonotype appeared a few times. One end of the junction fails to match germline, which may point to a read error. The rearrangement links TRBV3-1 to TRBJ2-5, with 8 bases that match TRBD1. The CDR3 runs 12 residues. The germline V gene encodes CDR1 LGHDT and CDR2 YNNKEL (reference sequence). This CDR3 is CASSRVPGQVNF. The CDR3 DNA sequence: TGTGCCAGCAGCCGAGTGCCGGGACAGGTCAACTTC.

The gene calls are TRBV6-2 or TRBV6-3 and TRBJ2-3, with D perhaps given as TRBD1 or TRBD2 (5 bases each). This CDR3 comprises 12 residues. V lost 7 bases and J 5 bases, leaving 10 bases between the germline ends. The germline V gene has CDR1 MNHEY and CDR2 SVGEGT. The CDR3 DNA follows: TGTGCCAGCACCTGGGACGGAGATACGCAGTATTTT. Its protein is CASTWDGDTQYF.

CDR3 DNA sequence: TGTGCCAGCAGCCGGACGGGGAAGACAGAAGCTAACTATGGCTACACCTTC. This gives the protein CASSRTGKTEANYGYTF. The chain has TRBV11-2 and TRBJ1-2, with D tentatively TRBD1 (5 bases). The CDR3 totals 17 residues. Germline V gene data show CDR1 as SGHAT and CDR2 as FQNNGV. Trimming removed 5 bases at V and 0 bases at J, with 19 bases between.

This clonotype was seen more than once but under ten times. The chain employs TRBV12-3 or TRBV12-4 and TRBJ2-7; no clear D gene. V lost 4 bases and J lost 2, with 12 bases in between. The CDR3 contains 14 residues. Here the CDR3 reads CASSSRQHPYEQYF. CDR3 coding DNA: TGTGCCAGCAGTTCTCGACAACATCCCTACGAGCAGTACTTC.

The chain recombines TRBV12-3 or TRBV12-4 with TRBJ2-2; D is undetermined. The CDR3 extends over 13 amino acids. Trimming cost V 6 bases and J 6 bases, with 11 bases left between them. The DNA of the CDR3 is TGTGCCAGCAGGGCTCTCAGTCCCGGGGAGCTGTTTTTT. Translated, it gives CASRALSPGELFF.

This clonotype turned up a few times. This sequence joins TRBV4-2 and TRBJ1-3; a weak D match, TRBD1 (5 bases). This CDR3 comprises 15 residues. CDR1 and CDR2 (germline): LGHNA, YNFKEQ. Between the trimmed V and J ends, which lost 3 bases and 1 base, there was a span of 10 bases. This CDR3 is CASSQTVGSGNTIYF. In DNA, the CDR3 is TGTGCCAGCAGCCAGACAGTAGGATCTGGAAACACCATATATTTT.

The sample holds a few counts of this clonotype. The rearrangement joins TRBV2 to TRBJ2-3; 8 bases agree with TRBD2. The ends lost 1 base at V and 8 bases at J; junction bases unmatched: 5. Germline CDR1 SNHLY, CDR2 FYNNEI. The CDR3 runs to 14 residues. CDR3 sequence: CASSEGGGMGTQYF. The CDR3 DNA is TGTGCCAGCAGTGAAGGCGGGGGGATGGGTACGCAGTATTTT.

There are many counts of this clonotype. The rearrangement uses TRBV29-1 and TRBJ1-1; D is perhaps TRBD1 (5 bases). V was clipped by 4 bases and J by 0 bases, with 9 bases between them. The V gene's germline CDR1 is SQVTM and CDR2 ANQGSEA. This CDR3 spans 13 amino acids. This CDR3 reads CSVVVGLNTEAFF. CDR3 in DNA: TGCAGCGTTGTGGTGGGGCTGAACACTGAAGCTTTCTTT.

This clonotype was recorded a few times. The V gene is TRBV18, the J gene TRBJ2-1; TRBD2 might be the D (5 bases). This CDR3 contains 14 residues. Germline values: CDR1 KGHSH, CDR2 LQKENI. The V and J ends lost 5 bases and 9 bases respectively, with 17 bases between them. CDR3 amino acids: CASSLNGIPGEQFF. CDR3 bases: TGTGCCAGCTCATTAAACGGGATTCCCGGTGAGCAGTTCTTC.

Only a few counts were recorded for this clonotype. The V gene is TRBV5-5, the J gene TRBJ2-5; no firm D call. The CDR3 has 14 amino acids. V shed 0 bases and J shed 5 bases, with 11 bases lying between them. CDR1 and CDR2 (germline): SGHKS, YYEKEE (reference sequence). CDR3 amino acids: CASSLGPPPETQYF. In DNA form, the CDR3 reads TGTGCCAGCAGCTTGGGGCCCCCGCCCGAGACCCAGTACTTC.

This clonotype was detected a few times. This chain's CDR3 is CASSPTKTGNTGELFF. The CDR3 DNA follows: TGTGCCAGCAGCCCCACGAAGACAGGAAACACCGGGGAGCTGTTTTTT. The chain joins TRBV7-3 to TRBJ2-2, with D possibly matching TRBD1 (6 bases). Trimming pared 5 bases from V and 2 bases from J, leaving 15 bases between. This CDR3 is 16 amino acids long. CDR1 SGHTA and CDR2 FQGTGA come from the germline V gene.

In this sample, this clonotype turned up a few times. The chain recombines TRBV20-1 with TRBJ2-1; 7 bases align to TRBD1. The CDR3 runs 12 residues. Trimming took 1 base from V and 13 from J; bases not matched to a gene: 7. Germline-derived CDR1 and CDR2 are DFQATT and SNEGSKA (reference sequence). This chain's CDR3 is CSARATGYSQFF. The CDR3 nucleotides read TGCAGTGCTAGAGCGACAGGGTACTCACAGTTCTTC.

This clonotype was seen a handful of times. J is TRBJ1-1 and V is TRBV5-4; perhaps TRBD1 as D (5 bases). V was trimmed by 1 base and J by 4 bases, leaving 11 bases between them. Germline V gene lookup returns CDR1 SGHNT and CDR2 YYREEE (reference sequence). The CDR3 runs to 14 residues. The CDR3, as DNA: TGTGCCAGCAGCTTGTTAGGGGATCGCACTGAAGCTTTCTTT. Translation: CASSLLGDRTEAFF.